A selection of T cell receptor beta chains follows, all from one sample in a study of glioma-infiltrating T cells after dendritic cell vaccination. Assay: immunoSEQ multiplex PCR; the TCRdb copy retains only in-frame clones and omits some. The sample lists under 130,000 clones, around 90% occurring once. Sequences were derived from blood, sampled after dendritic cell vaccination. Receptor source: a human donor with glioblastoma. The CDR3 runs from the conserved cysteine through the conserved F or W. A D gene is named only where the DNA matches it firmly. Clone sizes are given selectively: once, few, many, or a class where the clone is expanded.

CASSISTSGGTDTQYF,TGCGCCAGCAGCATCAGTACTAGCGGGGGCACAGATACGCAGTATTTT,TRBV5-1,-,TRBJ2-3,TRBD2
CASRPGTANTEAFF,TGCGCCAGCAGGCCCGGGACAGCGAACACTGAAGCTTTCTTT,TRBV5-1,-,TRBJ1-1,TRBD1
CASGDKTNTEAFF,TGTGCCTCAGGGGATAAGACTAACACTGAAGCTTTCTTT,TRBV6-6,-,TRBJ1-1,-
CATSPPVGATGYEKLFF,TGTGCCACCAGCCCCCCGGTGGGGGCGACTGGGTATGAAAAACTGTTTTTT,TRBV15,-,TRBJ1-4,-
CASSLTGAITEAFF,TGCGCCAGCAGCTTGACAGGGGCTATAACTGAAGCTTTCTTT,TRBV5-1,-,TRBJ1-1,TRBD1
CASSARAPGLGGLTEAFF,TGCGCCAGCAGTGCCCGAGCTCCGGGACTGGGAGGGTTGACTGAAGCTTTCTTT,TRBV10-1,-,TRBJ1-1,-
CASSRTGANSPLHF,TGTGCCAGCAGTAGGACAGGGGCGAATTCACCCCTCCACTTT,TRBV6-1,-,TRBJ1-6,TRBD1
CASSLGRNTEAFF,TGTGCCAGCAGCTTAGGTAGGAACACTGAAGCTTTCTTT,TRBV7-3,-,TRBJ1-1,-
CASTSTGGREKLFF,TGTGCCAGCACCTCTACGGGAGGGCGGGAAAAACTGTTTTTT,TRBV6-5,-,TRBJ1-4,-
CASSLEASTDTQYF,TGTGCCAGCAGCTTAGAGGCAAGCACAGATACGCAGTATTTT,TRBV11-3,-,TRBJ2-3,-
CASSTSGALQETQYF,TGTGCCAGTTCGACTAGCGGAGCCCTCCAAGAGACCCAGTACTTC,TRBV9,-,TRBJ2-5,TRBD2
CASSLSGIGEQFF,TGTGCCAGCAGCCTCAGCGGGATCGGTGAGCAGTTCTTC,TRBV5-5,-,TRBJ2-1,TRBD2
CASGPSHNTGELFF,TGTGCCAGTGGCCCCTCTCATAACACCGGGGAGCTGTTTTTT,TRBV19,-,TRBJ2-2,-
CASSRRQRTAGDLDTQYF,TGCGCCAGCAGCCGGAGACAACGGACAGCGGGAGATTTAGATACGCAGTATTTT,TRBV4-1,-,TRBJ2-3,TRBD2
CASRPNQGAGELFF,TGCGCCAGCAGACCTAACCAGGGGGCCGGGGAGCTGTTTTTT,TRBV5-1,-,TRBJ2-2,TRBD1
CASSLVAGGAYEQYF,TGCGCCAGCAGCTTGGTGGCGGGGGGGGCCTACGAGCAGTACTTC,TRBV5-1,-,TRBJ2-7,TRBD2
CASSQWTGFDEQFF,TGTGCCAGCAGCCAATGGACAGGGTTCGATGAGCAGTTCTTC,TRBV14,-,TRBJ2-1,TRBD1
CASRLAGGRDTQYF,TGTGCCAGCCGTCTAGCGGGGGGGCGCGATACGCAGTATTTT,TRBV11-3,-,TRBJ2-3,TRBD2
CASSVTGAGELFF,TGTGCCAGCAGCGTAACTGGAGCCGGGGAGCTGTTTTTT,TRBV9,-,TRBJ2-2,-
CASSSRTDYGYTF,TGCGCCAGCAGCTCCAGGACAGACTATGGCTACACCTTC,TRBV5-1,-,TRBJ1-2,-
CASSEARIRAGVYEQYF,TGTGCCAGCAGTGAAGCTCGGATTAGGGCAGGGGTTTACGAGCAGTACTTC,TRBV6-1,-,TRBJ2-7,-
CASSLGSRTGELFF,TGTGCCAGCAGCTTAGGTTCCAGGACCGGGGAGCTGTTTTTT,TRBV12-1,-,TRBJ2-2,-
CAWSVQGLETQYF,TGTGCCTGGAGTGTACAGGGATTGGAGACCCAGTACTTC,TRBV30,-,TRBJ2-5,-
CASSVGLDEQFF,TGTGCCAGCAGCGTCGGACTCGATGAGCAGTTCTTC,TRBV9,-,TRBJ2-1,-
CASRHKSYTF,TGTGCCAGCAGGCACAAGAGCTACACCTTC,TRBV25-1,-,TRBJ1-2,-
CASSETTGTASEKLFF,TGCGCCAGCAGTGAGACAACCGGGACAGCTAGTGAAAAACTGTTTTTT,TRBV10-1,-,TRBJ1-4,TRBD1
CASSSRLAGPQETQYF,TGTGCCAGCAGCTCTCGACTAGCGGGGCCTCAAGAGACCCAGTACTTC,TRBV11-2,-,TRBJ2-5,TRBD2
CASSSFRRADGYTF,TGTGCCAGCAGTTCATTTCGCAGGGCCGATGGCTACACCTTC,TRBV7-9,-,TRBJ1-2,-
CASSLNGGTGELFF,TGCGCCAGCAGCTTAAACGGGGGCACCGGGGAGCTGTTTTTT,TRBV5-1,-,TRBJ2-2,-
CASSPGTGDIYEQYF,TGTGCCAGCAGTCCCGGGACAGGGGACATCTACGAGCAGTACTTC,TRBV6-5,-,TRBJ2-7,TRBD1
CASSRGLGLSEQYF,TGTGCCAGCAGCAGGGGACTAGGGCTCTCCGAGCAGTACTTC,TRBV11-3,few,TRBJ2-7,TRBD2
CASSLEVIGGTQYF,TGCGCCAGCAGCTTGGAGGTGATCGGGGGGACGCAGTATTTT,TRBV5-1,once,TRBJ2-3,TRBD2
CASSQNTGRGNTIYF,TGCGCCAGCAGCCAGAACACAGGGCGCGGAAACACCATATATTTT,TRBV5-1,-,TRBJ1-3,-
CASSGRRSGVNTEAFF,TGTGCCAGCAGTGGGCGGAGGTCAGGGGTGAACACTGAAGCTTTCTTT,TRBV2,-,TRBJ1-1,-
CASSNLDRGNYGYTF,TGTGCCAGCAGTAATCTCGACAGGGGGAACTATGGCTACACCTTC,TRBV6-1,-,TRBJ1-2,TRBD1
CASSQTPAYEQYF,TGTGCCAGTAGTCAGACACCAGCCTACGAGCAGTACTTC,TRBV19,-,TRBJ2-7,-
CASSQGLAGGEQYF,TGTGCCAGCAGCCAGGGACTAGCGGGAGGTGAGCAGTACTTC,TRBV5-4,-,TRBJ2-7,TRBD2
CASSPSTGGGYGYTF,TGTGCCAGCTCACCATCGACAGGGGGCGGATATGGCTACACCTTC,TRBV18,-,TRBJ1-2,TRBD1
CASRTAMGRDGYTF,TGTGCCAGCCGAACCGCCATGGGGCGCGATGGCTACACCTTC,TRBV6-5,-,TRBJ1-2,-
CASRGGGSSSPEQYF,TGTGCCAGCAGAGGGGGGGGGAGTTCAAGTCCGGAGCAGTACTTC,TRBV6-5,-,TRBJ2-7,-
CATRGTSGGNEQFF,TGTGCCACCAGAGGGACTAGCGGGGGCAATGAGCAGTTCTTC,TRBV15,-,TRBJ2-1,TRBD2
CATSRGLAGDQETQYF,TGTGCCACCAGCAGAGGGCTAGCGGGGGATCAAGAGACCCAGTACTTC,TRBV15,-,TRBJ2-5,TRBD2
CASSTGQRANGYTF,TGTGCCAGTAGTACGGGACAGAGGGCCAATGGCTACACCTTC,TRBV19,-,TRBJ1-2,TRBD1
CASSNGQDSNQPQHF,TGTGCCAGCAGCAATGGACAGGATAGCAATCAGCCCCAGCATTTT,TRBV5-8,-,TRBJ1-5,TRBD1
CASSSLLGQGSSTDTQYF,TGTGCCAGCAGCTCACTACTGGGACAGGGGAGCAGCACAGATACGCAGTATTTT,TRBV7-2,-,TRBJ2-3,TRBD1
CASSSLGGIGEKLFF,TGTGCCAGCAGCTCCTTAGGGGGCATCGGCGAAAAACTGTTTTTT,TRBV7-8,-,TRBJ1-4,TRBD1
CASSSGDGPYEQYF,TGTGCCAGCAGCTCAGGGGACGGTCCTTACGAGCAGTACTTC,TRBV2,-,TRBJ2-7,-
CASSEHGAHEKLFF,TGTGCCAGCAGTGAACATGGGGCCCATGAAAAACTGTTTTTT,TRBV6-1,-,TRBJ1-4,-
CASSLASGGEETQYF,TGTGCCAGCAGCTTGGCTAGCGGGGGGGAAGAGACCCAGTACTTC,TRBV7-2,-,TRBJ2-5,TRBD2
CSVEWGAGGYTF,TGCAGCGTTGAATGGGGCGCTGGGGGCTACACCTTC,TRBV29-1,-,TRBJ1-2,-
CASSLDLAGGPYEQYF,TGCGCCAGCAGCTTGGATTTAGCGGGGGGTCCCTACGAGCAGTACTTC,TRBV5-1,-,TRBJ2-7,TRBD2
CASSQFGAGDSPLHF,TGCGCCAGCAGCCAATTTGGGGCAGGGGACTCACCCCTCCACTTT,TRBV5-1,-,TRBJ1-6,-
CASSPPGAGGWRQPQHF,TGTGCCAGCTCACCACCCGGGGCAGGGGGCTGGAGGCAGCCCCAGCATTTT,TRBV18,-,TRBJ1-5,TRBD1
CASSSSGHSGEQYF,TGCGCCAGCAGCTCCTCGGGTCACTCTGGCGAGCAGTACTTC,TRBV5-1,-,TRBJ2-7,-
CAWSATGAGIFDEQYF,TGTGCCTGGAGTGCCACGGGAGCAGGGATCTTCGACGAGCAGTACTTC,TRBV30,-,TRBJ2-7,-
CASSDGDRFYEQYF,TGTGCCAGCAGTGACGGGGACAGATTCTACGAGCAGTACTTC,TRBV6-1,few,TRBJ2-7,TRBD1
CASSEAGGPYEQYF,TGCGCCAGCAGTGAGGCGGGAGGGCCCTACGAGCAGTACTTC,TRBV10-2,-,TRBJ2-7,TRBD2
CASSGAGWAQFF,TGTGCCAGCAGTGGAGCGGGCTGGGCGCAGTTCTTC,TRBV25-1,-,TRBJ2-1,-
CAWSRRAQETQYF,TGTGCCTGGAGCCGCAGGGCCCAAGAGACCCAGTACTTC,TRBV30,-,TRBJ2-5,-